This is a list of T cell receptor beta chains from one sample in a study of blood T cell repertoires in COVID-19. The table came from immunoSEQ multiplex PCR; TCRdb's copy has only in-frame clones and leaves some out. Of around 110,000 clones in the sample, 70% to 90% were seen once. What was sequenced was peripheral blood. The receptors stem from a man aged 25-45 years with acute or convalescent COVID-19. Each CDR3 is given with its conserved first and last residue. D genes are given only for firm matches. Where a row states a size, it is once, few, many or the class of an expanded clone; other rows omit it.

j_gene: TRBJ2-1; v_gene: TRBV5-1; abundance: .; d_gene: .; CDR3aa: CASSLPYGGEQFF; CDR3nt: TGCGCCAGCAGCCTGCCGTACGGTGGTGAGCAGTTCTTC
j_gene: TRBJ2-3; v_gene: TRBV27; abundance: .; d_gene: TRBD2; CDR3aa: CASSPSGGDTDTQYF; CDR3nt: TGTGCCAGCAGTCCTAGCGGGGGGGACACAGATACGCAGTATTTT
j_gene: TRBJ1-1; v_gene: TRBV5-4; abundance: .; d_gene: TRBD1; CDR3aa: CASSSQDRGNTEAFF; CDR3nt: TGTGCCAGCAGCTCTCAAGACAGGGGGAACACTGAAGCTTTCTTT
j_gene: TRBJ2-5; v_gene: TRBV5-1; abundance: .; d_gene: TRBD1; CDR3aa: CASSWQGVGETQYF; CDR3nt: TGCGCCAGCAGCTGGCAGGGGGTAGGAGAGACCCAGTACTTC
j_gene: TRBJ1-2; v_gene: TRBV2; abundance: once; d_gene: TRBD1; CDR3aa: CASRTGPLGYTF; CDR3nt: TGTGCCAGCAGGACAGGGCCTCTGGGCTACACCTTC
j_gene: TRBJ1-1; v_gene: TRBV7-9; abundance: .; d_gene: .; CDR3aa: CASSLAGAEPEAFF; CDR3nt: TGTGCCAGCAGCTTAGCAGGGGCCGAGCCTGAAGCTTTCTTT
j_gene: TRBJ1-5; v_gene: TRBV4-1; abundance: .; d_gene: TRBD1; CDR3aa: CASSQVRGLEPQHF; CDR3nt: TGCGCCAGCAGCCAAGTAAGGGGGCTGGAGCCCCAGCATTTT
j_gene: TRBJ1-5; v_gene: TRBV2; abundance: .; d_gene: TRBD1; CDR3aa: CASRDRDIWYF; CDR3nt: TGTGCCAGCAGAGACAGGGACATTTGGTATTTT
j_gene: TRBJ1-4; v_gene: TRBV18; abundance: .; d_gene: .; CDR3aa: CASSPPGPSNEKLFF; CDR3nt: TGTGCCAGCTCACCACCGGGGCCTTCTAATGAAAAACTGTTTTTT
j_gene: TRBJ2-5; v_gene: TRBV7-7; abundance: once; d_gene: TRBD2; CDR3aa: CASTHSGETQYF; CDR3nt: TGTGCTAGCACCCATAGCGGGGAGACCCAGTACTTC
j_gene: TRBJ1-5; v_gene: TRBV19; abundance: .; d_gene: TRBD1; CDR3aa: CASSTILRGLQPQHF; CDR3nt: TGTGCCAGTAGTACGATACTCAGGGGGCTGCAGCCCCAGCATTTT
j_gene: TRBJ1-1; v_gene: TRBV18; abundance: .; d_gene: TRBD1; CDR3aa: CASSPGTGGTEAFF; CDR3nt: TGTGCCAGCTCACCCGGGACAGGGGGGACTGAAGCTTTCTTT
j_gene: TRBJ1-5; v_gene: TRBV12-5; abundance: .; d_gene: .; CDR3aa: CASGYNQPQHF; CDR3nt: TGTGCTAGTGGCTATAATCAGCCCCAGCATTTT
j_gene: TRBJ1-2; v_gene: TRBV12-3/TRBV12-4; abundance: .; d_gene: .; CDR3aa: CASTAADRGGYGF; CDR3nt: TGTGCCAGCACCGCGGCGGACCGGGGAGGCTATGGCTTC
j_gene: TRBJ1-3; v_gene: TRBV2; abundance: .; d_gene: .; CDR3aa: CANSRRSHSGNTIYF; CDR3nt: TGTGCCAACAGTAGGAGGTCCCACTCTGGAAACACCATATATTTT
j_gene: TRBJ2-7; v_gene: TRBV7-3; abundance: .; d_gene: .; CDR3aa: CASSSRTGTYEQYF; CDR3nt: TGTGCCAGCAGCTCTCGGACTGGGACCTACGAGCAGTACTTC
j_gene: TRBJ2-1; v_gene: TRBV19; abundance: few; d_gene: .; CDR3aa: CASSIGQSSYNEQFF; CDR3nt: TGTGCCAGTAGTATAGGACAGAGCTCCTACAATGAGCAGTTCTTC
j_gene: TRBJ1-3; v_gene: TRBV30; abundance: .; d_gene: .; CDR3aa: CAWSVRRGTIYF; CDR3nt: TGTGCCTGGAGTGTCCGTCGGGGCACCATATATTTT
j_gene: TRBJ2-2; v_gene: TRBV21-1; abundance: .; d_gene: .; CDR3aa: CASSKAPGSLKRIGELFF; CDR3nt: TGTGCCAGCAGCAAAGCCCCAGGGTCCCTTAAGAGGATCGGGGAGCTGTTTTTT
j_gene: TRBJ1-2; v_gene: TRBV27; abundance: few; d_gene: TRBD1; CDR3aa: CASKGQGAHSEGYTF; CDR3nt: TGTGCCAGCAAGGGACAGGGGGCGCATTCGGAAGGCTACACCTTC
j_gene: TRBJ2-5; v_gene: TRBV23-1; abundance: .; d_gene: .; CDR3aa: CASSQSSSGGGETQYF; CDR3nt: TGCGCCAGCAGTCAATCGTCTAGCGGAGGGGGTGAGACCCAGTACTTC
j_gene: TRBJ2-3; v_gene: TRBV29-1; abundance: .; d_gene: TRBD2; CDR3aa: CSVGRAGVSTDTQYF; CDR3nt: TGCAGCGTTGGGAGAGCGGGAGTCAGCACAGATACGCAGTATTTT
j_gene: TRBJ2-3; v_gene: TRBV12-5; abundance: .; d_gene: TRBD2; CDR3aa: CASGLGLAGGAADTQYF; CDR3nt: TGTGCTAGTGGTTTGGGACTAGCGGGAGGTGCGGCAGATACGCAGTATTTT
j_gene: TRBJ1-4; v_gene: TRBV19; abundance: once; d_gene: .; CDR3aa: CASSITGGGEKLFF; CDR3nt: TGTGCCAGTAGTATCACCGGGGGAGGTGAAAAACTGTTTTTT
j_gene: TRBJ2-6; v_gene: TRBV3-1/TRBV3-2; abundance: .; d_gene: TRBD1; CDR3aa: CASSKTGGASGANVLTF; CDR3nt: TGTGCCAGCAGCAAGACAGGGGGGGCCTCTGGGGCCAACGTCCTGACTTTC
j_gene: TRBJ1-2; v_gene: TRBV6-5; abundance: few; d_gene: TRBD1; CDR3aa: CASSPGGYGYTF; CDR3nt: TGTGCCAGCAGCCCAGGGGGCTATGGCTACACCTTC
j_gene: TRBJ2-1; v_gene: TRBV27; abundance: .; d_gene: .; CDR3aa: CASSLGRGAYNEQFF; CDR3nt: TGTGCCAGCAGTTTAGGGCGGGGTGCTTACAATGAGCAGTTCTTC
j_gene: TRBJ1-5; v_gene: TRBV19; abundance: .; d_gene: .; CDR3aa: CASTRTPGLYQPQHF; CDR3nt: TGTGCCAGTACCCGGACCCCGGGGTTGTATCAGCCCCAGCATTTT
j_gene: TRBJ1-6; v_gene: TRBV5-4; abundance: .; d_gene: TRBD1; CDR3aa: CASSLDRGSSYNSPLHF; CDR3nt: TGTGCCAGCAGCCTAGACAGGGGGAGCTCCTATAATTCACCCCTCCACTTT
j_gene: TRBJ2-1; v_gene: TRBV10-3; abundance: .; d_gene: TRBD2; CDR3aa: CAISGPSGGSSSYNEQFF; CDR3nt: TGTGCCATCAGTGGACCTAGCGGGGGGTCAAGCTCCTACAATGAGCAGTTCTTC
j_gene: TRBJ1-5; v_gene: TRBV10-3; abundance: few; d_gene: TRBD1; CDR3aa: CAISEGTGTGQPQHF; CDR3nt: TGTGCCATCAGTGAGGGGACAGGGACGGGTCAGCCCCAGCATTTT
j_gene: TRBJ1-1; v_gene: TRBV6-5; abundance: .; d_gene: .; CDR3aa: CASRAGLYDTEAFF; CDR3nt: TGTGCCAGCAGGGCGGGACTCTATGACACTGAAGCTTTCTTT
j_gene: TRBJ2-7; v_gene: TRBV7-2; abundance: .; d_gene: TRBD2; CDR3aa: CASSLVSGSSYEQYF; CDR3nt: TGTGCCAGCAGCTTAGTCAGCGGGAGCTCCTACGAGCAGTACTTC
j_gene: TRBJ2-1; v_gene: TRBV7-6; abundance: .; d_gene: TRBD2; CDR3aa: CASSYNELGLAGGRNEQFF; CDR3nt: TGTGCCAGCAGCTACAATGAATTGGGACTAGCGGGGGGGCGTAATGAGCAGTTCTTC
j_gene: TRBJ1-2; v_gene: TRBV5-5; abundance: .; d_gene: TRBD1; CDR3aa: CASSLEGQDYGYTF; CDR3nt: TGTGCCAGCAGCTTAGAAGGACAGGACTATGGCTACACCTTC
j_gene: TRBJ2-5; v_gene: TRBV3-1/TRBV3-2; abundance: .; d_gene: TRBD2; CDR3aa: CASSNRDGGYQETQYF; CDR3nt: TGTGCCAGCAGCAATCGGGACGGGGGGTACCAAGAGACCCAGTACTTC
j_gene: TRBJ1-1; v_gene: TRBV6-5; abundance: .; d_gene: .; CDR3aa: CATNLRVRTEAFF; CDR3nt: TGTGCCACAAACCTCAGGGTGAGGACTGAAGCTTTCTTT
j_gene: TRBJ1-5; v_gene: TRBV2; abundance: .; d_gene: .; CDR3aa: CASTPFVDQPQHF; CDR3nt: TGTGCCAGCACCCCATTTGTTGATCAGCCCCAGCATTTT
j_gene: TRBJ1-6; v_gene: TRBV7-8; abundance: .; d_gene: .; CDR3aa: CASSSRSVGSGSPLHF; CDR3nt: TGTGCCAGCAGCTCTCGGAGTGTAGGGAGCGGTTCACCCCTCCACTTT
j_gene: TRBJ2-1; v_gene: TRBV27; abundance: .; d_gene: .; CDR3aa: CASSLQGYEQFF; CDR3nt: TGTGCCAGCAGTTTACAGGGCTATGAGCAGTTCTTC
j_gene: TRBJ1-4; v_gene: TRBV18; abundance: once; d_gene: .; CDR3aa: CASSQETGATNEKLFF; CDR3nt: TGTGCCAGCTCACAGGAAACAGGCGCAACTAATGAAAAACTGTTTTTT
j_gene: TRBJ2-7; v_gene: TRBV5-1; abundance: many; d_gene: .; CDR3aa: CASSLDTYNSYEQYF; CDR3nt: TGCGCCAGCAGCTTGGATACGTACAACTCCTACGAGCAGTACTTC
j_gene: TRBJ1-2; v_gene: TRBV11-2; abundance: .; d_gene: .; CDR3aa: CASATGINYGYTF; CDR3nt: TGTGCCAGCGCCACAGGGATAAACTATGGCTACACCTTC
j_gene: TRBJ1-2; v_gene: TRBV29-1; abundance: .; d_gene: .; CDR3aa: CSAEGGIDGYTF; CDR3nt: TGCAGCGCTGAGGGAGGTATCGACGGCTACACCTTC
j_gene: TRBJ2-2; v_gene: TRBV6-5; abundance: .; d_gene: TRBD1; CDR3aa: CASSSLGTGSFGELFF; CDR3nt: TGTGCCAGCAGTTCCCTGGGGACAGGGAGTTTTGGGGAGCTGTTTTTT
j_gene: TRBJ1-2; v_gene: TRBV3-1/TRBV3-2; abundance: .; d_gene: TRBD1; CDR3aa: CASSQGGTGGYTF; CDR3nt: TGTGCCAGCAGCCAAGGTGGGACAGGGGGCTACACCTTC
j_gene: TRBJ2-2; v_gene: TRBV27; abundance: .; d_gene: .; CDR3aa: CASSLGVGAGELFF; CDR3nt: TGTGCCAGCAGTTTAGGTGTAGGGGCCGGGGAGCTGTTTTTT
j_gene: TRBJ2-1; v_gene: TRBV24-1; abundance: .; d_gene: TRBD1; CDR3aa: CATSDWGDRGSNEQFF; CDR3nt: TGTGCCACCAGTGATTGGGGGGACAGGGGGTCTAATGAGCAGTTCTTC
j_gene: TRBJ2-1; v_gene: TRBV7-9; abundance: .; d_gene: .; CDR3aa: CASSLGEAGNEQFF; CDR3nt: TGTGCCAGCAGCTTGGGTGAGGCGGGCAATGAGCAGTTCTTC
j_gene: TRBJ1-3; v_gene: TRBV9; abundance: .; d_gene: TRBD1; CDR3aa: CASSTRTDRAGNTIYF; CDR3nt: TGTGCCAGCAGCACCCGAACTGACAGGGCTGGAAACACCATATATTTT
j_gene: TRBJ2-3; v_gene: TRBV12-3/TRBV12-4; abundance: .; d_gene: .; CDR3aa: CASSFKPDTQYF; CDR3nt: TGTGCCAGCAGTTTTAAGCCAGATACGCAGTATTTT
j_gene: TRBJ1-2; v_gene: TRBV30; abundance: .; d_gene: TRBD1; CDR3aa: CAWGTAVSYWYGYTF; CDR3nt: TGTGCCTGGGGGACAGCTGTTAGCTATTGGTATGGCTACACCTTC
j_gene: TRBJ2-2; v_gene: TRBV30; abundance: .; d_gene: TRBD2; CDR3aa: CACTSAGVNTGELFF; CDR3nt: TGTGCCTGCACTTCGGCGGGAGTGAACACCGGGGAGCTGTTTTTT
j_gene: TRBJ2-3; v_gene: TRBV9; abundance: .; d_gene: TRBD1; CDR3aa: CASSVGVGTEYHTQYF; CDR3nt: TGTGCCAGCAGCGTAGGGGTTGGGACAGAATATCATACGCAGTATTTT
j_gene: TRBJ2-3; v_gene: TRBV11-2; abundance: .; d_gene: .; CDR3aa: CASSLGSSADTQYF; CDR3nt: TGTGCCAGCAGCTTAGGGTCTAGCGCCGATACGCAGTATTTT
j_gene: TRBJ2-7; v_gene: TRBV11-2; abundance: .; d_gene: .; CDR3aa: CASSLEGHSSYEQYF; CDR3nt: TGTGCCAGCAGCTTAGAGGGACATAGCTCCTACGAGCAGTACTTC
j_gene: TRBJ1-2; v_gene: TRBV19; abundance: .; d_gene: TRBD1; CDR3aa: CASSIGTRGHGDGYTF; CDR3nt: TGTGCCAGTAGTATCGGTACCAGGGGGCATGGGGATGGCTACACCTTC
j_gene: TRBJ2-1; v_gene: TRBV6-4; abundance: .; d_gene: TRBD1; CDR3aa: CASRPGQGAAEQFF; CDR3nt: TGTGCCAGCAGGCCGGGACAGGGGGCCGCTGAGCAGTTCTTC
j_gene: TRBJ1-1; v_gene: TRBV6-5; abundance: .; d_gene: TRBD1; CDR3aa: CASSYGDSWTEAFF; CDR3nt: TGTGCCAGCAGTTACGGGGACAGTTGGACTGAAGCTTTCTTT